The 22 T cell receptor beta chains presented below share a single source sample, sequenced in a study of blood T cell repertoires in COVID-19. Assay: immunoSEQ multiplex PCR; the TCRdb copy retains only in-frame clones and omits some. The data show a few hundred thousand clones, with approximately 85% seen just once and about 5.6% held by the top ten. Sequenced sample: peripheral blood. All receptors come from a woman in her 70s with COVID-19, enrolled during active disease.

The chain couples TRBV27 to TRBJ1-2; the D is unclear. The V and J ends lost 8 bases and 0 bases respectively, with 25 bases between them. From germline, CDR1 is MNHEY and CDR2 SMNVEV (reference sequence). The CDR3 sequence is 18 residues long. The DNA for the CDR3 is TGTGCCAGCCCTATGAGGGTACCTGGTCGCGTCACTAACTATGGCTACACCTTC. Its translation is CASPMRVPGRVTNYGYTF.

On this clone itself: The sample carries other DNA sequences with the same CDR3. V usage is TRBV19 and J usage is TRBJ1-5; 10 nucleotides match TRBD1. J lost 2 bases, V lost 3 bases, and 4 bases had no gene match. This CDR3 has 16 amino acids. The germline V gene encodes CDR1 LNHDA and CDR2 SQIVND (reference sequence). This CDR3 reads CASSIGGTGGNQPQHF. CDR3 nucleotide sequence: TGTGCCAGTAGTATTGGGGGGACAGGGGGCAATCAGCCCCAGCATTTT.

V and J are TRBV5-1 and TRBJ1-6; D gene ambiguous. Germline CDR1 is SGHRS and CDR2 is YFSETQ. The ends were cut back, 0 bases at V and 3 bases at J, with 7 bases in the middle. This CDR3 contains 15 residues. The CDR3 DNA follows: TGCGCCAGCAGCTTGGAACTGAGCTATAATTCACCCCTCCACTTT. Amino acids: CASSLELSYNSPLHF.

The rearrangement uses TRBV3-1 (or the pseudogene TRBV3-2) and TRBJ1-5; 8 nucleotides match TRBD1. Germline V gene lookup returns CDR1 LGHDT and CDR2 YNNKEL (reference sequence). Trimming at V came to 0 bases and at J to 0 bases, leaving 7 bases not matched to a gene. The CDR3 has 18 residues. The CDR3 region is CASSQDFWDRNSNQPQHF. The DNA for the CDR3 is TGTGCCAGCAGCCAAGATTTCTGGGACAGGAATAGCAATCAGCCCCAGCATTTT.

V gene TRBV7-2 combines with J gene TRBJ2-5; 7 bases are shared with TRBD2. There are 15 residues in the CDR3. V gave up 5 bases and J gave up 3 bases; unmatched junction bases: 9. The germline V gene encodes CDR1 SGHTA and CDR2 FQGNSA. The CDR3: CASSLDSRGEETQYF. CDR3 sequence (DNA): TGTGCCAGCAGCCTGGACTCTCGGGGGGAAGAGACCCAGTACTTC.

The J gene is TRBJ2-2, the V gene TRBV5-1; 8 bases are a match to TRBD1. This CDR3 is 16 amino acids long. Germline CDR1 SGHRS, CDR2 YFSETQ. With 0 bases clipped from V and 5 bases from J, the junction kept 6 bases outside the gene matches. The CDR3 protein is CASSLVGTGGTGELFF. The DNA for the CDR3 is TGCGCCAGCAGCTTGGTTGGGACAGGCGGTACCGGGGAGCTGTTTTTT. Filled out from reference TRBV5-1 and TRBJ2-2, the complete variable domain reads KAGVTQTPRYLIKTRGQQVTLSCSPISGHRSVSWYQQTPGQGLQFLFEYFSETQRNKGNFPGRFSGRQFSNSRSEMNVSTLELGDSALYLCASSLVGTGGTGELFFGEGSRLTVL.

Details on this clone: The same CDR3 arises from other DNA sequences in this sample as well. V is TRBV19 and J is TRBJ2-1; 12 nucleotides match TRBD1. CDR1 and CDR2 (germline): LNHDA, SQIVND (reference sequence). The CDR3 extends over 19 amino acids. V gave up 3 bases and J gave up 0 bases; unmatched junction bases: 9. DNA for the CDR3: TGTGCCAGTAGTATTCGGGGACAGGGGGCTATCAGCTCCTACAATGAGCAGTTCTTC. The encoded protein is CASSIRGQGAISSYNEQFF.

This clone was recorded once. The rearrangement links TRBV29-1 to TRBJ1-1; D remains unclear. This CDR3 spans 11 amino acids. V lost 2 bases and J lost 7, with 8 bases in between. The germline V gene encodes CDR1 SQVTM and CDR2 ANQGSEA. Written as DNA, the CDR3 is TGCAGCGTTGAACCCGGGAGTGAAGCTTTCTTT. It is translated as CSVEPGSEAFF.

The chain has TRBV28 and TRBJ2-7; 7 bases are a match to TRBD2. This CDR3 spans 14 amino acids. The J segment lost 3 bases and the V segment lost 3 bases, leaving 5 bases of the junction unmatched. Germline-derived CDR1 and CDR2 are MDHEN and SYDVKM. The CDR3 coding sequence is TGTGCCAGCAGTTTGAGCCTAGCGGACTACGAGCAGTACTTC. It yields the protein CASSLSLADYEQYF.

CDR3 DNA: TGCGCCAGCAGCTTGGAGGGACAGGTCAGATATGGCTACACCTTC. This translates into CASSLEGQVRYGYTF. The rearrangement links TRBV5-1 to TRBJ1-2, with 8 bases that match TRBD1. Looked up from germline, CDR1 is SGHRS and CDR2 is YFSETQ. The CDR3 covers 15 residues. The ends lost 0 bases at V and 5 bases at J; junction bases unmatched: 6.

The CDR3 nucleotides are TGTGCCAGCAGCTCGAGACTAGCGGGAAGGACAGATACGCAGTATTTT. It specifies CASSSRLAGRTDTQYF. The chain carries TRBV7-2 and TRBJ2-3; 11 nucleotides line up with TRBD2. The CDR3 is 16 amino acids. Germline CDR1 and CDR2: SGHTA and FQGNSA. With V trimmed by 4 bases and J by 3 bases, 6 bases remained unmatched.

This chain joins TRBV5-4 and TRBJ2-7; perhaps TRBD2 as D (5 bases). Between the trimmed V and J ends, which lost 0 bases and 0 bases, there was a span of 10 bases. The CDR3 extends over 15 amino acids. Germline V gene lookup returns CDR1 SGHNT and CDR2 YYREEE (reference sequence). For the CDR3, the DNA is TGTGCCAGCAGCTTGGACGGGAAGAGCTCCTACGAGCAGTACTTC. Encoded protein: CASSLDGKSSYEQYF.

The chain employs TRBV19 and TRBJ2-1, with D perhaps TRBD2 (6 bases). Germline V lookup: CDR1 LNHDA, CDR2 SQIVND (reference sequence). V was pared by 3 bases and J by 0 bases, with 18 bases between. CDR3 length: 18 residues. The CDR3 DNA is TGTGCCAGTAGTATCTCCACTCGGGACTCAAGCTCCTACAATGAGCAGTTCTTC. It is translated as CASSISTRDSSSYNEQFF.

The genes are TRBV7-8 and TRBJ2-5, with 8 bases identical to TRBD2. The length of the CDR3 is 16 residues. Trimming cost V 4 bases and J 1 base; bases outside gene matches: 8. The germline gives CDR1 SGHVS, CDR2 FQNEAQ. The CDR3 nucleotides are TGTGCCAGCAGCTGGGGGGGCGGGAGGCCCCAAGAGACCCAGTACTTC. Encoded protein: CASSWGGGRPQETQYF.

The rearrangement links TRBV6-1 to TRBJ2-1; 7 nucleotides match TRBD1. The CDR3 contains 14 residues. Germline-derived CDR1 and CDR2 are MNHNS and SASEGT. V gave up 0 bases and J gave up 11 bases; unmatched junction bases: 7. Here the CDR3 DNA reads TGTGCCAGCAGTGAAGCGTTACCGACAGGGAAGCAGTTCTTC. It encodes CASSEALPTGKQFF.

The CDR3 is CASSHRDRANEKLFF. The CDR3 region has the DNA TGTGCCAGCAGCCACCGGGACAGGGCTAATGAAAAACTGTTTTTT. The chain has TRBV5-8 and TRBJ1-4; 9 nucleotides align to TRBD1. Germline trimming cut 4 bases from V and 3 bases from J; bases unmatched to any gene: 4. The CDR3 totals 15 residues. Germline CDR1 and CDR2: SGHTS and YDEGEE.

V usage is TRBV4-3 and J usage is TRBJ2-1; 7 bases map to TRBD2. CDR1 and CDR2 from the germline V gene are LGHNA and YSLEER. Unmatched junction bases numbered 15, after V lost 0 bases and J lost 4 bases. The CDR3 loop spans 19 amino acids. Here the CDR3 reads CASSQDLQPGLLGYNEQFF. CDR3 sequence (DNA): TGCGCCAGCAGCCAAGATCTGCAACCGGGACTATTAGGTTACAATGAGCAGTTCTTC.

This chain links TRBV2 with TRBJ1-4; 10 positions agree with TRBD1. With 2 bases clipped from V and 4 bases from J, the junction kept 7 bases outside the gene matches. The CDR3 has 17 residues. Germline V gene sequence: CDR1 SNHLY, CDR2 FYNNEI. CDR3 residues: CASSERQGAAINEKLFF. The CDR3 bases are TGTGCCAGCAGTGAAAGACAGGGGGCGGCAATTAATGAAAAACTGTTTTTT.

CDR3 DNA sequence: TGCAGCGTCCGGACTAGCGGGGGTTACGAGCAGTACTTC. Protein sequence: CSVRTSGGYEQYF. The chain is built from TRBV29-1 and TRBJ2-7; TRBD2 matches 13 bases. This CDR3 has 13 amino acids. Per germline, CDR1 SQVTM and CDR2 ANQGSEA. With V trimmed by 6 bases and J by 4 bases, 3 bases remained unmatched.

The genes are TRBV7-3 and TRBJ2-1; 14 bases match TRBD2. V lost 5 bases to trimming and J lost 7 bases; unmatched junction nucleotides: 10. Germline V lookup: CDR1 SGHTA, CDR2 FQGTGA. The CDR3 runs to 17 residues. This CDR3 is CASSPTSGRAGENEQFF. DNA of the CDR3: TGTGCCAGCAGCCCGACTAGCGGGAGGGCCGGGGAGAATGAGCAGTTCTTC. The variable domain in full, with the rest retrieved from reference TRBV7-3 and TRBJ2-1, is GAGVSQTPSNKVTEKGKYVELRCDPISGHTALYWYRQSLGQGPEFLIYFQGTGAADDSGLPNDRFFAVRPEGSVSTLKIQRTERGDSAVYLCASSPTSGRAGENEQFFGPGTRLTVL.

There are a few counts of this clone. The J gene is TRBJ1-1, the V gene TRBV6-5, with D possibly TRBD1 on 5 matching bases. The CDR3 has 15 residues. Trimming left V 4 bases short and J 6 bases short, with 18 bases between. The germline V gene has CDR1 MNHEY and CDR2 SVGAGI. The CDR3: CASSLGGGVTSEAFF. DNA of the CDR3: TGTGCCAGCAGTTTAGGTGGGGGGGTGACCTCTGAAGCTTTCTTT.

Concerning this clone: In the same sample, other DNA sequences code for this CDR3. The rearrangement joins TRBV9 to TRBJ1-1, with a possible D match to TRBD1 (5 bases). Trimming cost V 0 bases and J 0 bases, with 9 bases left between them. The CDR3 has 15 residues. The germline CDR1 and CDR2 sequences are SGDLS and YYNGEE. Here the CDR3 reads CASSVVGQVNTEAFF. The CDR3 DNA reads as TGTGCCAGCAGCGTAGTGGGGCAGGTGAACACTGAAGCTTTCTTT.